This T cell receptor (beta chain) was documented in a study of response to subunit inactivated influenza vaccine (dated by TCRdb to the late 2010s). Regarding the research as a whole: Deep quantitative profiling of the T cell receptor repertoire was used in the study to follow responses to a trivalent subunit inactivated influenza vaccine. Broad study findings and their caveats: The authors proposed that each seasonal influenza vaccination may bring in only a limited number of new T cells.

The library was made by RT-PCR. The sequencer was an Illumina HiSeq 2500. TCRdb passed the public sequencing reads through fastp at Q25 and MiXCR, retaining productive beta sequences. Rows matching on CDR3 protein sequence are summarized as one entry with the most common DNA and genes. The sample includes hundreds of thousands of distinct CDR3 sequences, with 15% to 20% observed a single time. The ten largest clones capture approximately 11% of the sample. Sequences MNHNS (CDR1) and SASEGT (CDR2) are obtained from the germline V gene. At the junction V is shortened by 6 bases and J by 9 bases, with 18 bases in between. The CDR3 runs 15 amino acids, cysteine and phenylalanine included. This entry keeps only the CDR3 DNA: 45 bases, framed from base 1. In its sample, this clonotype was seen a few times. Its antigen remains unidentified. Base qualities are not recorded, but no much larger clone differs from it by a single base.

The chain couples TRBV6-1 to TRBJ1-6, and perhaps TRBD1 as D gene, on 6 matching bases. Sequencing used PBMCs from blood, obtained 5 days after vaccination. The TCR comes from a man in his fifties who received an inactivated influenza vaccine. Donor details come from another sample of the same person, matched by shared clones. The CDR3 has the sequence CASSPNGQPPSPLHF. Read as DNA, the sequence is TGTGCCAGCAGCCCGAATGGACAGCCACCTTCACCCCTCCACTTT.